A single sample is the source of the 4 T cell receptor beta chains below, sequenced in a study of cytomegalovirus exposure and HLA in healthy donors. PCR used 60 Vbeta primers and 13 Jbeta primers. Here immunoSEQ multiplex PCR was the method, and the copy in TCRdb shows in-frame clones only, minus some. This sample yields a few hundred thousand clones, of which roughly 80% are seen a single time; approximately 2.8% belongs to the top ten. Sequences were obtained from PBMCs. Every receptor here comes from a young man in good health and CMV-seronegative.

The DNA for the CDR3 is TGCAGCGGTGGGAGGGCTGGGGCAGATACGCAGTATTTT. This translates into CSGGRAGADTQYF. The chain has TRBV29-1 and TRBJ2-3, with 7 nucleotides matching TRBD2. Trimming cost V 7 bases and J 4 bases; bases outside gene matches: 8. There are 13 residues in the CDR3. CDR1 and CDR2 (germline): SQVTM, ANQGSEA.

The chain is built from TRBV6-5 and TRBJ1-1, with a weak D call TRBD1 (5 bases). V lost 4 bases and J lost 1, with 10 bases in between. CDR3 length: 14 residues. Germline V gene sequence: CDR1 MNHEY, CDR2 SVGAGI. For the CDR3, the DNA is TGTGCCAGCAGTTTTCAGGGCGCGAACACTGAAGCTTTCTTT. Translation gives CASSFQGANTEAFF.

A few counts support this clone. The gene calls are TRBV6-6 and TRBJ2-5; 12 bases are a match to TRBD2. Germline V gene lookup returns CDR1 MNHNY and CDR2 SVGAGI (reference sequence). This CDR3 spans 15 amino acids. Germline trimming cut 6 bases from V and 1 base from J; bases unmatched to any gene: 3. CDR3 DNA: TGTGCCAGCAGCGCGACTAGCGGGGGCCAAGAGACCCAGTACTTC. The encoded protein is CASSATSGGQETQYF.

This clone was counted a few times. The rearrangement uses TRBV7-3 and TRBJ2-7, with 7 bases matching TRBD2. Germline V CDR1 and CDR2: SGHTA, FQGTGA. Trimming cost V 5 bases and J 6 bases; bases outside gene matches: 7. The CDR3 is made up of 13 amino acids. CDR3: CASSPSQRGEQYF. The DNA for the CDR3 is TGTGCCAGCAGCCCCTCCCAGCGGGGCGAGCAGTACTTC.